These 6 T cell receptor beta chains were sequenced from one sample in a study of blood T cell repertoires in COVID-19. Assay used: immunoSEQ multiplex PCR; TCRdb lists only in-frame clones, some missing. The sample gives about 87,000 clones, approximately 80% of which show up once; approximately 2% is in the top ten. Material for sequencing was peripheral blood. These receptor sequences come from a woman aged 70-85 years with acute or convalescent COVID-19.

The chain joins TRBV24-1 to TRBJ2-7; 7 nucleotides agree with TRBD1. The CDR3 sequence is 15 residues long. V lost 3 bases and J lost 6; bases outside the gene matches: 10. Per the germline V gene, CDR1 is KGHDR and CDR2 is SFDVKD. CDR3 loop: CATSDPDRAKGEQYF. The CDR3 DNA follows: TGTGCCACCAGTGATCCTGACAGGGCCAAGGGCGAGCAGTACTTC.

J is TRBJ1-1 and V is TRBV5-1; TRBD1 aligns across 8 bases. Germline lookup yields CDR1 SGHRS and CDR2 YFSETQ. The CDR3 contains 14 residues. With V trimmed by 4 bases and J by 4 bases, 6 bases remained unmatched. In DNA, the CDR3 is TGCGCCAGCAGCGTGCAGGGGGCTGGCACTGAAGCTTTCTTT. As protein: CASSVQGAGTEAFF. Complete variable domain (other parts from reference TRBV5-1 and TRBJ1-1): KAGVTQTPRYLIKTRGQQVTLSCSPISGHRSVSWYQQTPGQGLQFLFEYFSETQRNKGNFPGRFSGRQFSNSRSEMNVSTLELGDSALYLCASSVQGAGTEAFFGQGTRLTVV.

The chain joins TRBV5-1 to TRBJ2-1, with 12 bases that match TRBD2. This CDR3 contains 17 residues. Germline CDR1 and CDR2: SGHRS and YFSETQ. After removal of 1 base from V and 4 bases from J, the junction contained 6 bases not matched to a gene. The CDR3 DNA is TGCGCCAGCAGCTTGTCGCTAGCGGGGGGGACATACAATGAGCAGTTCTTC. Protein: CASSLSLAGGTYNEQFF.

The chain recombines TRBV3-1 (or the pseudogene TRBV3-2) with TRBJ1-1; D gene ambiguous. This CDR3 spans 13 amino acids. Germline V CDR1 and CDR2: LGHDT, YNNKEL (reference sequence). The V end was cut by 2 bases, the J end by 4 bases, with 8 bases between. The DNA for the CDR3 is TGTGCCAGCAGCCAATCTACTGGCACTGAAGCTTTCTTT. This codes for CASSQSTGTEAFF.

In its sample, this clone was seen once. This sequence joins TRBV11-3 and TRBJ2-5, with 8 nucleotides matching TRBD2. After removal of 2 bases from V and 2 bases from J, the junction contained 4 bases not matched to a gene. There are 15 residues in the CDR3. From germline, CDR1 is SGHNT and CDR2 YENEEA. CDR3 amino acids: CASSLNAGGQETQYF. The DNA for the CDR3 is TGTGCCAGCAGCTTAAATGCGGGGGGTCAAGAGACCCAGTACTTC.

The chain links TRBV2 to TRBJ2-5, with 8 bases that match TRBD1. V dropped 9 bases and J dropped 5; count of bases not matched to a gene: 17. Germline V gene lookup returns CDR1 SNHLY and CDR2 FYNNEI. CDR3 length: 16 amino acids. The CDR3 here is CASSNPTGEGGETQYF. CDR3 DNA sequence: TGTGCCAGTTCAAACCCGACAGGGGAAGGTGGGGAGACCCAGTACTTC.